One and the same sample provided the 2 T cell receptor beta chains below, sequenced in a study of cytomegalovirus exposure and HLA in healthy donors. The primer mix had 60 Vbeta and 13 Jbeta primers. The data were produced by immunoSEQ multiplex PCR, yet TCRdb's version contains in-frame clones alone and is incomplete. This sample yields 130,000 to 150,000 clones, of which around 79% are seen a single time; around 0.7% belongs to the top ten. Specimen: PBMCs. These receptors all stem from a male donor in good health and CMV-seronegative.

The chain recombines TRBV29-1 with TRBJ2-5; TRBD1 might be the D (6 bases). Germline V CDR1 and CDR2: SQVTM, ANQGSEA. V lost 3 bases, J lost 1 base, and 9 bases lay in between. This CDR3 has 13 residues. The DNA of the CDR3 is TGCAGCGTTGATAGGGGGACCCAAGAGACCCAGTACTTC. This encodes CSVDRGTQETQYF.

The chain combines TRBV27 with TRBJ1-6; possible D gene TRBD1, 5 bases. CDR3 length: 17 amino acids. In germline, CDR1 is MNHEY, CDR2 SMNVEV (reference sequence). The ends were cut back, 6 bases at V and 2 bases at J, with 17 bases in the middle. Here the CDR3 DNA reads TGTGCCAGCAGGGGGCCCGGGGGGGTCGCCTATAATTCACCCCTCCACTTT. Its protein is CASRGPGGVAYNSPLHF.